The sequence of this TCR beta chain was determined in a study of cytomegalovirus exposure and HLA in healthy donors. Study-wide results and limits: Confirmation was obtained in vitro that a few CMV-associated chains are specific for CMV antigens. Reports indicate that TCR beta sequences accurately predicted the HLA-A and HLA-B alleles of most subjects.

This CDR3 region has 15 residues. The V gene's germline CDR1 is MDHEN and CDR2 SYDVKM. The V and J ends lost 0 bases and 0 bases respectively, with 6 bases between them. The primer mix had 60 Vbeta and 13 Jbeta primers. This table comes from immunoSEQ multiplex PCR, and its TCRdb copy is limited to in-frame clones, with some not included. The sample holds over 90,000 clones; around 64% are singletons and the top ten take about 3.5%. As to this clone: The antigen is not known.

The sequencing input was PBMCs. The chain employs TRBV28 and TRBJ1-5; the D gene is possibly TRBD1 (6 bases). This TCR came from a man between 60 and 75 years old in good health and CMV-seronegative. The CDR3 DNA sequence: TGTGCCAGCAGTTTATGGACAGGTAGCAATCAGCCCCAGCATTTT. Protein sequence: CASSLWTGSNQPQHF. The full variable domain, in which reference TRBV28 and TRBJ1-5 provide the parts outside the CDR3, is DVKVTQSSRYLVKRTGEKVFLECVQDMDHENMFWYRQDPGLGLRLIYFSYDVKMKEKGDIPEGYSVSREKKERFSLILESASTNQTSMYLCASSLWTGSNQPQHFGDGTRLSIL.